The rows below give T cell receptor beta chains drawn from one sample of a study of T-cell memory formation after mild COVID-19. TCRdb used MiXCR to reprocess the 5' RACE reads, holding one entry per CDR3 protein. The sample contains roughly 200,000 distinct CDR3 sequences, about a sixth of which appear only once. The sample comprised PBMCs or a T cell subset sorted from them (not recorded which). Source of these receptors: an adult woman who had mild COVID-19 (a few samples of this study predate the infection). Cell type and time point are not known. The CDR3 runs from the conserved cysteine through the conserved F or W. D genes are given only for firm matches. Expanded clones are given a class, and other clones once, few, many or no size at all.

>few|TRBD1|TRBV27|TRBJ1-5
CASSLWGQGDQPQHF
TGTGCCAGCAGTTTATGGGGACAGGGTGATCAGCCCCAGCATTTT
>NA|NA|TRBV10-3|TRBJ2-7
CAIGRNTYEQYF
TGTGCCATCGGACGGAACACCTACGAGCAGTACTTC
>once|NA|TRBV29-1|TRBJ2-7
CSVGQFAYEQYF
TGCAGCGTTGGACAGTTTGCCTACGAGCAGTACTTC
>NA|TRBD1|TRBV19|TRBJ1-1
CASPPGRDRRTEAFF
TGTGCCAGTCCGCCCGGCCGGGACAGACGGACTGAAGCTTTCTTT
>NA|TRBD1|TRBV20-1|TRBJ1-5
CSARPLRVFRTGNQPQHF
TGCAGTGCTAGACCGCTTCGGGTCTTCAGGACAGGGAATCAGCCCCAGCATTTT
>few|TRBD1|TRBV12-3/TRBV12-4|TRBJ1-2
CASSLLDRGSYTF
TGTGCCAGCAGCTTACTGGACAGGGGAAGCTACACCTTC
>NA|NA|TRBV20-1|TRBJ2-2
CSAKRGFYGELFF
TGCAGTGCTAAAAGGGGGTTCTACGGGGAGCTGTTTTTT
>few|NA|TRBV9|TRBJ1-3
CASSVALTGNTIYF
TGTGCCAGCAGCGTAGCCTTAACTGGAAACACCATATATTTT
>NA|NA|TRBV20-1|TRBJ1-5
CSARGGSNQPQHF
TGCAGTGCTAGAGGGGGGAGCAATCAGCCCCAGCATTTT
>NA|TRBD1|TRBV30|TRBJ1-6
CAGVPGQNNSPLHF
TGTGCCGGGGTGCCGGGACAGAATAATTCACCCCTCCACTTT
>NA|NA|TRBV7-2|TRBJ1-3
CASSIDRGNTIYF
TGTGCCAGCAGTATAGACAGGGGAAACACCATATATTTT
>NA|TRBD2|TRBV5-1|TRBJ2-1
CASSPGGGSYNEQFF
TGCGCCAGCAGCCCCGGGGGGGGCTCCTACAATGAGCAGTTCTTC
>few|TRBD2|TRBV20-1|TRBJ2-1
CSATGLADSSYNEQFF
TGCAGTGCCACGGGACTAGCGGACAGCTCCTACAATGAGCAGTTCTTC
>many|TRBD2|TRBV5-1|TRBJ2-3
CASRPSAGGAGDTQYF
TGCGCCAGCAGGCCGTCAGCGGGGGGTGCCGGGGATACGCAGTATTTT
>few|NA|TRBV7-9|TRBJ1-2
CASSFHGHGYTF
TGTGCCAGCAGCTTTCACGGCCATGGCTACACCTTC
>NA|NA|TRBV11-2|TRBJ1-2
CASSRSDNYGYTF
TGTGCCAGCAGCCGATCAGACAACTATGGCTACACCTTC
>few|NA|TRBV13|TRBJ2-7
CASSPTVLPPYEQYF
TGTGCCAGCAGCCCAACGGTTCTCCCGCCCTACGAGCAGTACTTC
>many|NA|TRBV6-1|TRBJ1-1
CASSPTHSNTEAFF
TGTGCCAGCAGCCCGACCCACTCGAACACTGAAGCTTTCTTT
>many|TRBD2|TRBV9|TRBJ2-3
CASSVGGGASTDTQYF
TGTGCCAGCAGCGTAGGCGGGGGAGCTAGCACAGATACGCAGTATTTT
>NA|NA|TRBV19|TRBJ1-1
CASSHVYTEAFF
TGTGCCAGTAGTCACGTTTACACTGAAGCTTTCTTT
>NA|NA|TRBV4-1|TRBJ2-2
CASSLRPKETSNTGELFF
TGCGCCAGCAGCCTCCGCCCGAAGGAGACATCGAACACCGGGGAGCTGTTTTTT
>few|TRBD1|TRBV29-1|TRBJ2-5
CSLGQGKTQYF
TGCAGCTTGGGACAGGGAAAGACCCAGTACTTC
>few|NA|TRBV19|TRBJ1-5
CASSWGQLTQPQHF
TGTGCCAGTAGTTGGGGACAATTAACTCAGCCCCAGCATTTT
>NA|NA|TRBV12-3/TRBV12-4|TRBJ1-2
CASSHDPNYGYTF
TGTGCCAGCAGTCACGACCCCAACTATGGCTACACCTTC
>few|NA|TRBV12-3/TRBV12-4|TRBJ2-7
CASRRDGTYEQYF
TGTGCCAGCAGGAGGGACGGAACATACGAGCAGTACTTC
>NA|TRBD1|TRBV19|TRBJ2-3
CASSIRTGVSDTQYF
TGTGCCAGTAGTATCAGGACAGGGGTTTCAGATACGCAGTATTTT
>NA|NA|TRBV5-5|TRBJ1-1
CASSWGRNTEAFF
TGTGCCAGCAGCTGGGGACGGAACACTGAAGCTTTCTTT
>few|NA|TRBV5-4|TRBJ2-3
CASSLTGTPTDTQYF
TGTGCCAGCAGCTTAACTGGGACACCCACAGATACGCAGTATTTT
>few|TRBD2|TRBV7-9|TRBJ2-7
CASRPRLAGGASHEQYF
TGTGCCAGCAGACCCCGCCTAGCGGGGGGGGCCTCGCACGAGCAGTACTTC
>NA|NA|TRBV4-1|TRBJ1-1
CASSQDRGTIMNTEAFF
TGCGCCAGCAGCCAAGATCGGGGGACCATCATGAACACTGAAGCTTTCTTT
>NA|TRBD2|TRBV10-3|TRBJ2-1
CAISELRGDYEQFF
TGTGCCATCAGTGAACTCCGGGGGGATTATGAGCAGTTCTTC
>few|TRBD2|TRBV2|TRBJ2-1
CASSRLAGTQFF
TGTGCCAGCAGTAGGTTAGCGGGGACCCAGTTCTTC
>few|TRBD2|TRBV9|TRBJ2-3
CASSVGLAGGPDTQYF
TGTGCCAGCAGCGTAGGACTAGCGGGAGGGCCAGATACGCAGTATTTT
>NA|TRBD1|TRBV7-9|TRBJ2-1
CASSYSPGQRDEQFF
TGTGCCAGCAGCTACAGTCCGGGACAGCGCGATGAGCAGTTCTTC
>NA|TRBD2|TRBV5-1|TRBJ2-5
CASSLRAGGSETQYF
TGCGCCAGCAGCTTAAGAGCGGGAGGATCTGAGACCCAGTACTTC
>few|NA|TRBV5-1|TRBJ2-2
CASSLLALGGTNTGELFF
TGCGCCAGCAGCTTGCTCGCCTTAGGGGGGACGAACACCGGGGAGCTGTTTTTT
>few|NA|TRBV27|TRBJ2-3
CASRRQGGLRTDTQYF
TGTGCCAGCAGACGTCAGGGGGGGCTTAGGACAGATACGCAGTATTTT
>NA|NA|TRBV5-1|TRBJ2-3
CASSLAQGFTDTQYF
TGCGCCAGCAGCTTAGCCCAGGGTTTCACAGATACGCAGTATTTT
>NA|NA|TRBV2|TRBJ1-1
CASRDGTRNTEAFF
TGTGCCAGCAGGGACGGGACAAGGAACACTGAAGCTTTCTTT
>NA|TRBD1|TRBV9|TRBJ1-1
CASSAGTGGFMNTEAFF
TGTGCCAGCAGCGCCGGGACAGGGGGCTTCATGAACACTGAAGCTTTCTTT
>NA|NA|TRBV7-8|TRBJ1-1
CASSMRSASAEAFF
TGTGCCAGCAGTATGAGGTCGGCGAGCGCTGAAGCTTTCTTT
>NA|TRBD1|TRBV11-2|TRBJ2-3
CASSSDRGTDTQYF
TGTGCCAGCAGCTCTGACAGGGGCACAGATACGCAGTATTTT
>few|NA|TRBV5-5|TRBJ2-5
CASSPPSPTQYF
TGTGCCAGCAGCCCCCCTTCCCCCACCCAGTACTTC
>many|TRBD1|TRBV5-1|TRBJ2-3
CASGGTGSRTQYF
TGCGCCAGCGGGGGGACAGGGTCAAGGACGCAGTATTTT
>NA|TRBD2|TRBV2|TRBJ2-5
CASSYEREGETQYF
TGTGCCAGCAGTTATGAGCGGGAGGGAGAGACCCAGTACTTC
>NA|TRBD1|TRBV7-9|TRBJ2-3
CASSRTGRTDTQYF
TGTGCCAGCAGCAGGACAGGTCGCACAGATACGCAGTATTTT
>NA|NA|TRBV5-1|TRBJ2-1
CASSLRLNNEQFF
TGCGCCAGCAGCTTAAGGTTGAACAATGAGCAGTTCTTC
>few|NA|TRBV15|TRBJ2-1
CATSSTPRGNEQFF
TGTGCCACCAGCTCGACACCTAGAGGGAATGAGCAGTTCTTC
>many|TRBD2|TRBV7-6|TRBJ2-1
CASSPRTSGGNEQFF
TGTGCCAGCAGCCCCAGGACTAGCGGGGGGAATGAGCAGTTCTTC
>NA|TRBD1|TRBV14|TRBJ2-1
CASSEITGGYNEQFF
TGTGCCAGCAGCGAAATTACAGGGGGCTACAATGAGCAGTTCTTC
>NA|TRBD2|TRBV20-1|TRBJ2-1
CSARDYSQFF
TGCAGTGCGAGGGACTACTCGCAGTTCTTC
>once|TRBD1|TRBV5-1|TRBJ2-7
CASSLGQGSEEQYF
TGCGCCAGCAGCTTAGGACAGGGATCGGAGGAGCAGTACTTC
>few|NA|TRBV12-3/TRBV12-4|TRBJ1-5
CASSSQLGNQPQHF
TGTGCCAGCAGTTCCCAATTGGGCAATCAGCCCCAGCATTTT
>NA|NA|TRBV18|TRBJ1-3
CASSEYSGNTIYF
TGTGCCAGCTCGGAGTACTCTGGAAACACCATATATTTT
>few|TRBD1|TRBV5-1|TRBJ1-2
CASSFTGEYGYTF
TGCGCCAGCAGCTTTACAGGGGAGTATGGCTACACCTTC
>NA|NA|TRBV7-2|TRBJ1-1
CASSLNGANTEAFF
TGTGCCAGCAGTTTAAATGGAGCGAACACTGAAGCTTTCTTT
>NA|TRBD1|TRBV7-8|TRBJ2-3
CASSLGGLTGGTDTQYF
TGTGCCAGCAGCTTAGGTGGTTTGACAGGGGGCACAGATACGCAGTATTTT
>NA|NA|TRBV1|TRBJ2-1
CTSSQEVLAGYNEQFF
TGCACCAGCAGCCAAGAGGTACTAGCGGGCTACAATGAGCAGTTCTTC
>NA|TRBD1|TRBV9|TRBJ1-2
CASSVAPAGGLYGYTF
TGTGCCAGCAGCGTAGCCCCCGCAGGGGGACTATATGGCTACACCTTC
>few|NA|TRBV7-2|TRBJ1-3
CASSMDAFSGNTIYF
TGTGCCAGCAGCATGGACGCTTTCTCTGGAAACACCATATATTTT